This is a list of T cell receptor beta chains from one sample in a study of blood T cell repertoires in COVID-19. Assay used: immunoSEQ multiplex PCR; TCRdb lists only in-frame clones, some missing. Here the sample spans under 250,000 clones, 85% to 90% being singletons. Sequencing was carried out using PBMCs or T cells enriched from blood (not recorded which). These receptors were taken from a woman between 25 and 40 years old with acute COVID-19. Both conserved end residues are part of each CDR3.

>13|TRBV10-1|TRBJ1-2
CASSPDRGGGYTF
>13|TRBV7-2|TRBJ1-1
CASSLLGGTEAFF
>13|TRBV19|TRBJ2-7
CASSIVPLREQYF
>15|TRBV6-5|TRBJ1-5
CASSYSEGHNQPQHF
>14|TRBV4-3|TRBJ2-7
CASSQENSVYEQYF
>12|TRBV30|TRBJ1-1
CAWSSGNTEAFF
>15|TRBV6-1|TRBJ1-4
CASSEAGGSGEKLFF
>14|TRBV5-1|TRBJ1-1
CASSATGENTEAFF
>14|TRBV6-1|TRBJ2-2
CASSDGRLAGELFF
>17|TRBV5-6|TRBJ1-1
CASSLAIFGTENTEAFF
>14|TRBV19|TRBJ2-7
CASSIGGSTYEQYF
>15|TRBV11-2|TRBJ1-4
CASSSLQGRGEKLFF
>13|TRBV27|TRBJ1-1
CASSEVGNTEAFF
>15|TRBV18|TRBJ1-2
CASSPNRDPNYGYTF
>15|TRBV2|TRBJ2-1
CASRESGSSYNEQFF
>14|TRBV7-2|TRBJ1-2
CASSPGGGAHGYTF
>20|TRBV5-1|TRBJ2-6
CANSFTTGGVASSGANVLTF
>17|TRBV7-9|TRBJ2-3
CASSPRPKRGGADTQYF
>15|TRBV9|TRBJ2-1
CASSRTGTSYNEQFF
>13|TRBV18|TRBJ2-5
CASSPGPGGWQYF
>15|TRBV24-1|TRBJ2-2
CATSARAPGTGELFF
>16|TRBV18|TRBJ2-7
CASSPLPGLASYEQYF
>16|TRBV11-2|TRBJ2-5
CASSNGQGVHQETQYF
>12|TRBV3-1/TRBV3-2|TRBJ1-2
CASSLQLYGYTF
>17|TRBV5-1|TRBJ2-2
CASSYEPTGDGTGELFF
>13|TRBV2|TRBJ1-6
CASAGTVNSPLHF
>15|TRBV7-9|TRBJ2-7
CASSSNRDRTYEQYF